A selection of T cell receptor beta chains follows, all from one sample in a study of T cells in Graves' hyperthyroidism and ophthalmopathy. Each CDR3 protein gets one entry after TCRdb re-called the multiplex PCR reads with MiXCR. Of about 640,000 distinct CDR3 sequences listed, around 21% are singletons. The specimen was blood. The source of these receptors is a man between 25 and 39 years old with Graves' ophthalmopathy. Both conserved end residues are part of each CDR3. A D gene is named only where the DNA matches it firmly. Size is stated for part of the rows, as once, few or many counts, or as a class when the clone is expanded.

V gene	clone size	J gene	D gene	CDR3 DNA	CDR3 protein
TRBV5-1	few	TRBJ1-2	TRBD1	TGCGCCAGCAGCGAAGGACAGGGTATCTATGGCTACACCTTC	CASSEGQGIYGYTF
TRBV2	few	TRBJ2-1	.	TGTGCCAGCAGGGCCGCGGGCGGGAATGAGCAGTTCTTC	CASRAAGGNEQFF
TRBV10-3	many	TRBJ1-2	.	TGTGCCAACCGGGAGGGACGAAACTATGGCTACACCTTC	CANREGRNYGYTF
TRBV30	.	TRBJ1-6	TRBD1	TGTGCCTGGAGGGGGGACAGGAGCTCCTATAATTCACCCCTCCACTTT	CAWRGDRSSYNSPLHF
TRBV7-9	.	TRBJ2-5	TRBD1	TGTGCCAGCAGCTTGTCGGGACAGTCTCAAGAGACCCAGTACTTC	CASSLSGQSQETQYF
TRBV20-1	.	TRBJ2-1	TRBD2	TGCAGTGCTAGCTCGGCGGGAGGGAGAAGTGGTGAGCAGTTCTTC	CSASSAGGRSGEQFF
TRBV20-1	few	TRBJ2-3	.	TGCAGTGCTAGAGATCCCCTCACAGATACGCAGTATTTT	CSARDPLTDTQYF
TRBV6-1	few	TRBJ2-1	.	TGTGCCAGCAGACAGGACGGTAGCAATGAGCAGTTCTTC	CASRQDGSNEQFF
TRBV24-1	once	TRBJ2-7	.	TGTGCCACCAGTGATTCGAAGAGCTCCTACGAGCAGTACTTC	CATSDSKSSYEQYF
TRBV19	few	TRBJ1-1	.	TGTGCCAGTAGCGTCGCAGGGTGGGTTATCGGCACTGAAGCTTTCTTT	CASSVAGWVIGTEAFF
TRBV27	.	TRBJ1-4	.	TGTGCCAGCCGGCGGGAACGCCCTAATGAAAAACTGTTTTTT	CASRRERPNEKLFF
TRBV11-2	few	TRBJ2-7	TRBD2	TGTGCCAGCAGCAGGGGTATACTAGCGGGAGACTACGAGCAGTACTTC	CASSRGILAGDYEQYF
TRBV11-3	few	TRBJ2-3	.	TGTGCCAGCAGCTTATGGGGGGAGGATACGCAGTATTTT	CASSLWGEDTQYF
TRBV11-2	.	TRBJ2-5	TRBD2	TGTGCCAACAGACCCGGGCGGGGCGGCGGGAGGGACCGGGAGACCCAGTACTTC	CANRPGRGGGRDRETQYF
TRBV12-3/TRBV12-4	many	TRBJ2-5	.	TGTGCCAGCAGTCCCGCCCGGCTAGGGACCCAGTACTTC	CASSPARLGTQYF
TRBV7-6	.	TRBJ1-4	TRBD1	TGTGCCAGCAGCCTTATGACAGGGGCTAATGAAAAACTGTTTTTT	CASSLMTGANEKLFF
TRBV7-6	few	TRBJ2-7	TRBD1	TGTGCCAGCAGCTTAGAGACCGGGACAGACTCCTACGAGCAGTACTTC	CASSLETGTDSYEQYF
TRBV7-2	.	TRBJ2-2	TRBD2	TGTGCCAGCAGCTTAGTTGGGACTAGCAGAGCCGGGGAGCTGTTTTTT	CASSLVGTSRAGELFF
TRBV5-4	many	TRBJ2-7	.	TGTGCCAGCACCTTACAGGGAAACTACGAGCAGTACTTC	CASTLQGNYEQYF
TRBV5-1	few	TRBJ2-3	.	TGCGCCAGCAGCTTGGCCTTGGCTCCTAGCACAGATACGCAGTATTTT	CASSLALAPSTDTQYF
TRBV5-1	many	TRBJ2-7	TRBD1	TGCGCCAGCAGCCCATTTCTGACCGGGACAGCCTACGAGCAGTACTTC	CASSPFLTGTAYEQYF
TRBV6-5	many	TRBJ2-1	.	TGTGCCAGCAGTTACGAAGGATCCTCCTCCTACAATGAGCAGTTCTTC	CASSYEGSSSYNEQFF
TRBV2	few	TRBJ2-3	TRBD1	TGTGCCAGCAGCACAGGGGTTGGCACAGATACGCAGTATTTT	CASSTGVGTDTQYF
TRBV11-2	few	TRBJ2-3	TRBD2	TGTGCCAGCAGCCCGGGGGGGCTAGCGGGAGGTATGGGCACAGATACGCAGTATTTT	CASSPGGLAGGMGTDTQYF
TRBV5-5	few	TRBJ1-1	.	TGTGCCAGCAGCTTTGAGGGGAGGAGGACTGAAGCTTTCTTT	CASSFEGRRTEAFF
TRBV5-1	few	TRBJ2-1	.	TGCGCCAGCAGCTCTTCCGGGACACTAGCCGGGACTAATAATGAGCAGTTCTTC	CASSSSGTLAGTNNEQFF
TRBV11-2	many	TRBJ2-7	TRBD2	TGTGCCAGCAGGGGACTAGCGGAGAACCCCTACGAGCAGTACTTC	CASRGLAENPYEQYF
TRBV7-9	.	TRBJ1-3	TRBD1	TGTGCCAGCAGCTTAGGAGACAGGGGCTCCCAGGGAAACACCATATATTTT	CASSLGDRGSQGNTIYF
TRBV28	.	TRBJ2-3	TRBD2	TGTGCCAGCAGTTTAACTAGCGGGAGATCAGATACGCAGTATTTT	CASSLTSGRSDTQYF
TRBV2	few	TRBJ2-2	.	TGTGCCAGCACCTCGGACGGGGGAGGGAACACCGGGGAGCTGTTTTTT	CASTSDGGGNTGELFF
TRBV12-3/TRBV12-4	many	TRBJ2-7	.	TGTGCCAGCAGTGCTCACAGGAAGTCCTACGAGCAGTACTTC	CASSAHRKSYEQYF
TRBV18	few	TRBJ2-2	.	TGTGCCAGCTCACCAATTGCGCCACCGAACACCGGGGAGCTGTTTTTT	CASSPIAPPNTGELFF
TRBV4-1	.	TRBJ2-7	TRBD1	TGCGCCAGCAGCCAATCGACAGGGGTCTACGAGCAGTACTTC	CASSQSTGVYEQYF
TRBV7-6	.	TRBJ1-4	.	TGTGCCAGCAGCTTAGCGTACAGCTCTAATGAAAAACTGTTTTTT	CASSLAYSSNEKLFF
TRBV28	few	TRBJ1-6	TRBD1	TGTGCCAGCAGTTTTGACAGGGACAATTCACCCCTCCACTTT	CASSFDRDNSPLHF
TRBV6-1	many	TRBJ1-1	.	TGTGCCAGCAGTGCCTCACCCGGGGCCATGAACACTGAAGCTTTCTTT	CASSASPGAMNTEAFF
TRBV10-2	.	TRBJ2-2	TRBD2	TGCGCCAGCAGTGATAGGACTAGCGGGGTTATTACTAACACCGGGGAGCTGTTTTTT	CASSDRTSGVITNTGELFF
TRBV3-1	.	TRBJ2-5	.	TGTGCCAGCAGCCAAGATCGTCTGAGGAGGCAAGAGACCCAGTACTTC	CASSQDRLRRQETQYF
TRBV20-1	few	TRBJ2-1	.	TGCAGTGCTAGAGATTTACTACCCGTGACCTACAATGAGCAGTTCTTC	CSARDLLPVTYNEQFF
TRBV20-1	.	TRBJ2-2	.	TGCAGTGCCAGCCTGACCCATAGGGGTTTTGCCGGGGAGCTGTTTTTT	CSASLTHRGFAGELFF
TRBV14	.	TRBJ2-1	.	TGTGCCAGCAGCAGACAATGGGCCTACAATGAGCAGTTCTTC	CASSRQWAYNEQFF
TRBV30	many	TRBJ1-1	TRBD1	TGTGCCTGGAATCTCCGAGGGGGCGCTGAAGCTTTCTTT	CAWNLRGGAEAFF
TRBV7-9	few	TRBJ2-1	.	TGTGCCAGCAGCTTAATGGAAATGGGGCAGTTCTTC	CASSLMEMGQFF
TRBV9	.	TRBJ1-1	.	TGTGCCAGCAGCCCACCCGGGCTCACTGAAGCTTTCTTT	CASSPPGLTEAFF
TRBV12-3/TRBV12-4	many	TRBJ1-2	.	TGTGCCAGCGGCAGGGGCTATGGCTACACCTTC	CASGRGYGYTF
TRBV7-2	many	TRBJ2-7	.	TGTGCCAGCAGCCAAATATCCTACGAGCAGTACTTC	CASSQISYEQYF
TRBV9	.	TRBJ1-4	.	TGTGCCAGCAGCGAACGGGGGGGAACAACTAATGAAAAACTGTTTTTT	CASSERGGTTNEKLFF
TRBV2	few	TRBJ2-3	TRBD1	TGTGCCAGCAGTGTTAAGAAGGGGGCTGTACAAGGCGCAGATACGCAGTATTTT	CASSVKKGAVQGADTQYF
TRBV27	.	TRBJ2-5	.	TGTGCCAGCAGTTCGTGGGGCCAAGAGACCCAGTACTTC	CASSSWGQETQYF
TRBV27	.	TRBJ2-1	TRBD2	TGTGCCAGCAGTCCGAGACTAGCGGGAGCTTCCCATGAGCAGTTCTTC	CASSPRLAGASHEQFF
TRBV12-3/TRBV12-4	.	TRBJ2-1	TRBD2	TGTGCCAGCACCATTGGACTAGCGGGAGCCCTTGAGCAGTTCTTC	CASTIGLAGALEQFF
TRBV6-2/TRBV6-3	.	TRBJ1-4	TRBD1	TGTGCCAGCAGTTACGGAAGACAGGGTGACGAAAAACTGTTTTTT	CASSYGRQGDEKLFF
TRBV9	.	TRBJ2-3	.	TGTGCCAGCAGCGTAGAGGGGAGAAGCACAGATACGCAGTATTTT	CASSVEGRSTDTQYF